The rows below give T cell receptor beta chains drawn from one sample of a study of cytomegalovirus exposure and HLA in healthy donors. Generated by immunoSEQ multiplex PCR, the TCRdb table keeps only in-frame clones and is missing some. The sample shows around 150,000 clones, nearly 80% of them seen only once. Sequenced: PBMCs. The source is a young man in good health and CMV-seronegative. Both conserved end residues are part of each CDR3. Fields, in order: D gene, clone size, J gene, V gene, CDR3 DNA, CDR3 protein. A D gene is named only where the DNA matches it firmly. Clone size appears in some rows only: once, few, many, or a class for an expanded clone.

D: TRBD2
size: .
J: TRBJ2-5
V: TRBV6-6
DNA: TGTGCCAGCAGGCTGACTAGCGGGAGTTATGAGACCCAGTACTTC
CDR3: CASRLTSGSYETQYF

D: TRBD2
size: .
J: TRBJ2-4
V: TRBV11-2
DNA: TGTGCCAGCAGCTTAGACCGGGAGGTGATCTTTCAGTACTTC
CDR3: CASSLDREVIFQYF

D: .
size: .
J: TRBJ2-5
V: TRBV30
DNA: TGTGCCTGGAGTACTTGGGATCCGGGACTTAAAGAGACCCAGTACTTC
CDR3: CAWSTWDPGLKETQYF

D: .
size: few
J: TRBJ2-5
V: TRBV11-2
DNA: TGTGCCAGCAGCTTAGATGGGGGGGCGTACCCCGGGTCCCCGGAAGAGACCCAGTACTTC
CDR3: CASSLDGGAYPGSPEETQYF

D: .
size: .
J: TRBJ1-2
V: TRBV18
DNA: TGTGCCAGCTCCCTCGACAGGATCAATGGCTACACCTTC
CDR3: CASSLDRINGYTF

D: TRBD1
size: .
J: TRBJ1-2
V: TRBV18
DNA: TGTGCCAGCTCCCCCCTAGGACAGGAAAACTATGGCTACACCTTC
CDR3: CASSPLGQENYGYTF

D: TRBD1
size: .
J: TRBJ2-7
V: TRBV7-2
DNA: TGTGCCAGCAGCTTCGTACAGGGGTCGGGCGAGCAGTACTTC
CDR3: CASSFVQGSGEQYF

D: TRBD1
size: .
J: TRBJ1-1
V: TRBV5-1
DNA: TGCGCCAGCAGGCTTCAGACAGGGGGTAACACTGAAGCTTTCTTT
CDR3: CASRLQTGGNTEAFF

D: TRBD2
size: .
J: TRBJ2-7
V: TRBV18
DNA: TGTGCCAGCTCACCACCTAGCGGGGCTACCTACGAGCAGTACTTC
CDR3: CASSPPSGATYEQYF

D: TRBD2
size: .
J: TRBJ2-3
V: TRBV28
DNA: TGTGCCAGCAGTTTCACTAGCGGGAGTCATGTATCAACAGATACGCAGTATTTT
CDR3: CASSFTSGSHVSTDTQYF

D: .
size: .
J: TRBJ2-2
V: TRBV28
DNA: TGTGCCAGCAGTTTGGGGCCCAGGGGCCTTACGAACACCGGGGAGCTGTTTTTT
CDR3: CASSLGPRGLTNTGELFF